The clone carrying this T cell receptor (beta chain) appeared a single time. Its cognate antigen is unknown. The V gene end was trimmed by 6 bases and the J gene end by 10 bases; junction bases not matched to a gene: 17. The CDR3 length is 16 residues. In germline, CDR1 is MNHNS, CDR2 SASEGT. Sample-barcoded 5' priming and a J-beta primer mix drove a second PCR of about 7 to 11 cycles. MiXCR was run by TCRdb on the 5' RACE reads, yielding one entry per CDR3 protein. The repertoire holds about 1.4 million distinct CDR3 sequences, with around 59% as singletons. These data are taken from a study of blood T cells in healthy people across ages. Study results and caveats: Among long-lived donors, naive CD4+ cells were more numerous and diversity higher than in aged donors.

The sequence was obtained from a man aged 18 to 29 in good health. The material sequenced was blood. The V gene is TRBV6-1, the J gene TRBJ2-1, with 8 bases that match TRBD2. The CDR3 region is CASSDPGGGQFYEQFF. DNA for the CDR3: TGTGCCAGCAGCGATCCGGGAGGGGGTCAATTCTACGAGCAGTTCTTC.